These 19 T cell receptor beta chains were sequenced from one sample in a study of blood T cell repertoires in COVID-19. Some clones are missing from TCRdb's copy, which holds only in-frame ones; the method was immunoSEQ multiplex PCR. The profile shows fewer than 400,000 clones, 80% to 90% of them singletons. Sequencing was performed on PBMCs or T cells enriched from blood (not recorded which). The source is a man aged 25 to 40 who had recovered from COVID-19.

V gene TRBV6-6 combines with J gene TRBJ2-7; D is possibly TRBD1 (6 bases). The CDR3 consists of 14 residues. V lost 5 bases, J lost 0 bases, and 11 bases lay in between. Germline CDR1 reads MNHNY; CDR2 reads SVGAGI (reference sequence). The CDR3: CASSEDRASYEQYF. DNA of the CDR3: TGTGCCAGCAGTGAGGACAGAGCCTCCTACGAGCAGTACTTC.

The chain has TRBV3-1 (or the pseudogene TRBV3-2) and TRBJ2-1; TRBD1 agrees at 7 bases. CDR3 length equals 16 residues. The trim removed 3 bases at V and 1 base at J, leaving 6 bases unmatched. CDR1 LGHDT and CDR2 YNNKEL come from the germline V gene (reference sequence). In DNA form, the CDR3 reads TGTGCCAGCAGCCAGCTACAGGGGATATCCTACAATGAGCAGTTCTTC. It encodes CASSQLQGISYNEQFF.

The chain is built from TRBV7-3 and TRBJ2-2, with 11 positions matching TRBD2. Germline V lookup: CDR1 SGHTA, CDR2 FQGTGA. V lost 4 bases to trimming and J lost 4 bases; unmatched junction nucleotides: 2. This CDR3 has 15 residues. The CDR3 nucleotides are TGTGCCAGCAGCTCACTAGCGGGGGCCACCGGGGAGCTGTTTTTT. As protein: CASSSLAGATGELFF.

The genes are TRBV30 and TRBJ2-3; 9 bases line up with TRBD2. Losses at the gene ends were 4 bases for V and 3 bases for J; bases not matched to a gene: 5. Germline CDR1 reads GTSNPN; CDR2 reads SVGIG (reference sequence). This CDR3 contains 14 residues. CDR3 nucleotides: TGTGCCTGGACCCCGGGACTAGCTACAGATACGCAGTATTTT. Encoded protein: CAWTPGLATDTQYF.

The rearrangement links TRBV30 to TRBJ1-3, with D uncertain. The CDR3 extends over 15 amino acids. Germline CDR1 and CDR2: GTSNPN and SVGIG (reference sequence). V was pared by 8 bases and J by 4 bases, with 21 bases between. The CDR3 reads CAGTLMESWGNTIYF. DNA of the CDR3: TGTGCCGGAACCCTAATGGAGTCCTGGGGAAACACCATATATTTT.

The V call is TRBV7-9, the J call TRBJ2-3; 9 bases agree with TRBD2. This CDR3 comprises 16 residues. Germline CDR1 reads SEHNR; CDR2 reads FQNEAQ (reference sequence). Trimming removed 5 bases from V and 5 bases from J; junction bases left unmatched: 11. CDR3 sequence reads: CASSPRGAGGQDTQYF. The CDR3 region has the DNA TGTGCCAGCAGCCCGCGCGGGGCGGGGGGGCAAGATACGCAGTATTTT.

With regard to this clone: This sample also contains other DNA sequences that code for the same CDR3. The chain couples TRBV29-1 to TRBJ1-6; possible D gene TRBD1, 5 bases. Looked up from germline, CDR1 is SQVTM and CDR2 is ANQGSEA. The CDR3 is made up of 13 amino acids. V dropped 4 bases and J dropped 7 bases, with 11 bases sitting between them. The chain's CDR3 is CSVGDSYNSPLHF. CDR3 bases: TGCAGCGTTGGTGACAGCTACAATTCACCCCTCCACTTT.

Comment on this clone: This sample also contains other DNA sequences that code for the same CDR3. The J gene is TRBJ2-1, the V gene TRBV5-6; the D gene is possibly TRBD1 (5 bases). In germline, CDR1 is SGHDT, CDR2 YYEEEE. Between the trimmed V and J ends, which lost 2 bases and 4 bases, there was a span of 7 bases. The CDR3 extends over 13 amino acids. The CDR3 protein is CASSFQGYNEQFF. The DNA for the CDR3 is TGTGCCAGCAGCTTTCAGGGATACAATGAGCAGTTCTTC.

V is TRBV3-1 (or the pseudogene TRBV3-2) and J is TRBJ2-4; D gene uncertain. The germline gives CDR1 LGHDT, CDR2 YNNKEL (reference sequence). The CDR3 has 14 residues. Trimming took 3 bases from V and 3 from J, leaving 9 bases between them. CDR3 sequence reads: CASSHRNSKNIQYF. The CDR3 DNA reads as TGTGCCAGCAGCCATCGTAACAGCAAAAACATTCAGTACTTC.

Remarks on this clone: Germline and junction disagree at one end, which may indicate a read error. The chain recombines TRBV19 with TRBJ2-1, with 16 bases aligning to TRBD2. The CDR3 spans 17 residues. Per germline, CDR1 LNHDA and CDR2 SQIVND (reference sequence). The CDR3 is CASSIEGLAGGSGNPVF. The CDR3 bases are TGTGCCAGTAGTATAGAGGGACTAGCGGGGGGGTCGGGGAATCCGGTCTTC. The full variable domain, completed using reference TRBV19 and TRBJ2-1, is DGGITQSPKYLFRKEGQNVTLSCEQNLNHDAMYWYRQDPGQGLRLIYYSQIVNDFQKGDIAEGYSVSREKKESFPLTVTSAQKNPTAFYLCASSIEGLAGGSGNPVFGPGTRLTVL.

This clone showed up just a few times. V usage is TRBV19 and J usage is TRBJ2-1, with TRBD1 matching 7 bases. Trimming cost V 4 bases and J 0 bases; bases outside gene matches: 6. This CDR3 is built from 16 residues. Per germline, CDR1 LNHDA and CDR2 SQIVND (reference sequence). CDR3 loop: CASSTDRVSSYNEQFF. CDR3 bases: TGTGCCAGTAGTACAGACAGGGTAAGCTCCTACAATGAGCAGTTCTTC.

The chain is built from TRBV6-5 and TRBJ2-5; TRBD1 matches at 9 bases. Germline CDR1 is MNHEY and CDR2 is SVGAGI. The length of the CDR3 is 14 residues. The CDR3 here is CAALTGGNQETQYF. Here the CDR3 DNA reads TGTGCGGCCCTCACAGGGGGCAACCAAGAGACCCAGTACTTC.

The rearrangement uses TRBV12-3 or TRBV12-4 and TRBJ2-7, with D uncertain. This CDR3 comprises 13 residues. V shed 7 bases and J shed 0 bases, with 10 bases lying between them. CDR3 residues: CASTTPPSYEQYF. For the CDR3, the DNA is TGTGCCAGCACCACTCCCCCCTCCTACGAGCAGTACTTC.

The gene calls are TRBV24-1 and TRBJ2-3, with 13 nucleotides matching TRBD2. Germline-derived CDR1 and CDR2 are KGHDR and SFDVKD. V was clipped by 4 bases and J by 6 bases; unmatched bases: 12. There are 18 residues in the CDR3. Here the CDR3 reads CATSDVAVTSGGLDTQYF. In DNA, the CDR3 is TGTGCCACCAGTGACGTCGCGGTGACTAGCGGGGGGCTGGATACGCAGTATTTT.

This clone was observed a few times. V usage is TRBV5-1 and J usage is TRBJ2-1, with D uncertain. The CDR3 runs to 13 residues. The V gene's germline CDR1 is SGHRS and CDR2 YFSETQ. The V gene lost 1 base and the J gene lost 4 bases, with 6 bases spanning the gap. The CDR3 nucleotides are TGCGCCAGCAGCTTGTCTCTGTACAATGAGCAGTTCTTC. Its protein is CASSLSLYNEQFF. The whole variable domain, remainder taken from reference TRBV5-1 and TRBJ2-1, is KAGVTQTPRYLIKTRGQQVTLSCSPISGHRSVSWYQQTPGQGLQFLFEYFSETQRNKGNFPGRFSGRQFSNSRSEMNVSTLELGDSALYLCASSLSLYNEQFFGPGTRLTVL.

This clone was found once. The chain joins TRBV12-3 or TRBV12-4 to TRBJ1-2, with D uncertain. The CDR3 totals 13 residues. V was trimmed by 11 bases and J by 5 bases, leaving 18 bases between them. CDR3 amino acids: CAGPYSAGYGYTF. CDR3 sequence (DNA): TGTGCCGGGCCTTACTCGGCGGGTTATGGCTACACCTTC.

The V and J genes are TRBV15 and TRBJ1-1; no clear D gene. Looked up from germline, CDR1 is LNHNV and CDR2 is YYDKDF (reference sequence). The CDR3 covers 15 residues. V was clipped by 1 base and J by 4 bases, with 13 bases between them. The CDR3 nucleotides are TGTGCCACCAGCAGAGGTGGAGGGCTTAGCACTGAAGCTTTCTTT. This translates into CATSRGGGLSTEAFF.

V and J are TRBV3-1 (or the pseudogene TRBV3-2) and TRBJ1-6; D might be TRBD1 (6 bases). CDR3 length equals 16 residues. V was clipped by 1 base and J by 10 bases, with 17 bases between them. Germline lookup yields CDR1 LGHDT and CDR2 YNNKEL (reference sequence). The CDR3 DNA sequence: TGTGCCAGCAGCCAAGCCAACAGGGCCCCGGAATCACCCCTCCACTTT. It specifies CASSQANRAPESPLHF.

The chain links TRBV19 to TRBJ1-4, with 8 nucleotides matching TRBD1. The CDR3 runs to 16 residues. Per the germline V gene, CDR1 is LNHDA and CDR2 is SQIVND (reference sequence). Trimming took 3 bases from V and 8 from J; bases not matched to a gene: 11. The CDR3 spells CASSMLQNRGGEKLFF. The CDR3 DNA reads TGTGCCAGTAGTATGCTCCAGAACAGGGGGGGAGAAAAACTGTTTTTT. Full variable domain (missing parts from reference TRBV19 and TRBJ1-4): DGGITQSPKYLFRKEGQNVTLSCEQNLNHDAMYWYRQDPGQGLRLIYYSQIVNDFQKGDIAEGYSVSREKKESFPLTVTSAQKNPTAFYLCASSMLQNRGGEKLFFGSGTQLSVL.